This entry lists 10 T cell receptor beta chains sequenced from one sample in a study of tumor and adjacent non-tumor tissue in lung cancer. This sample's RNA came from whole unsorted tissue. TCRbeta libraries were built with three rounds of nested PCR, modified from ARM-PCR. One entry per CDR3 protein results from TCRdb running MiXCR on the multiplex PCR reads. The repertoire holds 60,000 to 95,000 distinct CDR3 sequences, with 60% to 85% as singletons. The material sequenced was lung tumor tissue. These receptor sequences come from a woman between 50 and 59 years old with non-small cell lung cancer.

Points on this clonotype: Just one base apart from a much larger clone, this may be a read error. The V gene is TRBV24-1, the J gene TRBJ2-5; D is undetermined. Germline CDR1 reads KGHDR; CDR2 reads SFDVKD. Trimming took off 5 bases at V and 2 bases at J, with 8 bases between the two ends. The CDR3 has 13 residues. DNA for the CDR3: TGTGCCACCAGTGCCCACAGTCAAGAGACCCAGTACTTC. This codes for CATSAHSQETQYF.

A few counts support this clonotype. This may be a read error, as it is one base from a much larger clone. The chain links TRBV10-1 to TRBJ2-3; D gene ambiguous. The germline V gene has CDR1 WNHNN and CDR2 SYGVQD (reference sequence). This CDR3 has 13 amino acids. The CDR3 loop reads CTSSEAGTDTQYF. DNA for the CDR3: TGCACCAGCAGCGAGGCGGGCACAGATACGCAGTATTTT.

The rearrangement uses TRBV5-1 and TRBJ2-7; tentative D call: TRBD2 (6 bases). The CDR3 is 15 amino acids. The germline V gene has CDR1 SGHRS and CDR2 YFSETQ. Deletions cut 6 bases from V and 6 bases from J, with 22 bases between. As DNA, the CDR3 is TGCGCCAGCAACTCAGAATGGCGGGACGATGGCGAGCAGTACTTC. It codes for CASNSEWRDDGEQYF.

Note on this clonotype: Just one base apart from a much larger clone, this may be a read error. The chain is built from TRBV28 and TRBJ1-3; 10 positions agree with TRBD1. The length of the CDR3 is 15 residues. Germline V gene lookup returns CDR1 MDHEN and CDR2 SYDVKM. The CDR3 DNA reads TGTGTCAGCAGTACCGGGACAGGGGTTGGAAACACCATATATTTT. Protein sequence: CVSSTGTGVGNTIYF.

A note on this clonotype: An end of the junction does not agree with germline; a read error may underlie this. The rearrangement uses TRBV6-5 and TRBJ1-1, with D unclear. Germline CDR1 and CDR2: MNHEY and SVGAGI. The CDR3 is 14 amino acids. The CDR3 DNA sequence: TGTGCCAGCAGTCACTCGCGGAGCACCCATGAAGCTTTCTTT. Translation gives CASSHSRSTHEAFF.

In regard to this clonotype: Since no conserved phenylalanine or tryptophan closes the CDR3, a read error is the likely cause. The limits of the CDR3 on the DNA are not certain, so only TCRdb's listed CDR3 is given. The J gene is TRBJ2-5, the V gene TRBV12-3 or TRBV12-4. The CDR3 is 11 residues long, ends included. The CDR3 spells CASSSWETQYY.

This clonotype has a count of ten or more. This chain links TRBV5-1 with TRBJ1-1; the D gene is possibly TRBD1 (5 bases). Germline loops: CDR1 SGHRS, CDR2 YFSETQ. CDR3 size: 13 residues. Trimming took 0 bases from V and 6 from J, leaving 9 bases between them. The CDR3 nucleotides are TGCGCCAGCAGCTTGGGTGGGGGTCCTGAAGCTTTCTTT. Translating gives CASSLGGGPEAFF. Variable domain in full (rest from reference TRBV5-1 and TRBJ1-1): KAGVTQTPRYLIKTRGQQVTLSCSPISGHRSVSWYQQTPGQGLQFLFEYFSETQRNKGNFPGRFSGRQFSNSRSEMNVSTLELGDSALYLCASSLGGGPEAFFGQGTRLTVV.

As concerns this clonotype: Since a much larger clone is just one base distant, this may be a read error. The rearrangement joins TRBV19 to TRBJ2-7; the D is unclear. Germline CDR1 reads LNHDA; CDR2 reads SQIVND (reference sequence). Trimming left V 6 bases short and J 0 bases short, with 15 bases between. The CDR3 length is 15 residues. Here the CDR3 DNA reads TGTGCCAGTAGCATCCCGAGCAGCAGCTCCTACGAGCAGTACTTC. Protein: CASSIPSSSSYEQYF. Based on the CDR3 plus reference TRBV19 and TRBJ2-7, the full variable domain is DGGITQSPKYLFRKEGQNVTLSCEQNLNHDAMYWYRQDPGQGLRLIYYSQIVNDFQKGDIAEGYSVSREKKESFPLTVTSAQKNPTAFYLCASSIPSSSSYEQYFGPGTRLTVT.

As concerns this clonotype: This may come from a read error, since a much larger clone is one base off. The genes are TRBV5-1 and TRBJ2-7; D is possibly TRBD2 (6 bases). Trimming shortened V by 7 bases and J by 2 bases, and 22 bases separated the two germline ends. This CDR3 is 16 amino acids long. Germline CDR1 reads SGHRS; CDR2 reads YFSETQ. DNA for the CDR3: TGCGCCAGCGGCGCCCCTCAGGGAGGATCCCCCTACGAGCAGTACTTC. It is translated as CASGAPQGGSPYEQYF.

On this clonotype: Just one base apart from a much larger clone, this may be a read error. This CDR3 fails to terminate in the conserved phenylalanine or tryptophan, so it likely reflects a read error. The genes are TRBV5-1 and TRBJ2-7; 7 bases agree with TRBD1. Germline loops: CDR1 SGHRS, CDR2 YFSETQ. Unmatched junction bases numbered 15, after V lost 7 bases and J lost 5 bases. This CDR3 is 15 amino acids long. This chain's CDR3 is CASFGDSSTLHEQYL. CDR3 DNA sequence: TGCGCCAGCTTCGGGGACAGTTCCACCCTGCACGAGCAGTACCTC.